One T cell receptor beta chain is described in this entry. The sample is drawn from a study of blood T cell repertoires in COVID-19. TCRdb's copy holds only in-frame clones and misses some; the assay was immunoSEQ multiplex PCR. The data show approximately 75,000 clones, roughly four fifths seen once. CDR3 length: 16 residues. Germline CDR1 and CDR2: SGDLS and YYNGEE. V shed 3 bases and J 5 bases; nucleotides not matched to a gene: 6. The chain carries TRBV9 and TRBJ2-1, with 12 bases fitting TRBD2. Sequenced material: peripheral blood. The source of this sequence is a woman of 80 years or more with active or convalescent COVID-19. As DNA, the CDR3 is TGTGCCAGCAGCGCCCTCGGACTAGCGGGGAACAATGAGCAGTTCTTC. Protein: CASSALGLAGNNEQFF.